These 22 T cell receptor beta chains were sequenced from one sample in a study of cytomegalovirus exposure and HLA in healthy donors. Clones were read by immunoSEQ multiplex PCR, and TCRdb kept only the in-frame ones, dropping some. The sample holds some 140,000 clones; around 83% are singletons and the top ten take roughly 2.1%. Sequenced: PBMCs. The receptors originated from a human donor in good health.

This clone was found many times. This rearrangement joins TRBV27 to TRBJ2-4, with TRBD1 as a possible D gene (7 bases). V was cut by 0 bases and J by 8 bases, with 11 bases left in between. The CDR3 consists of 14 residues. The V gene's germline CDR1 is MNHEY and CDR2 SMNVEV (reference sequence). CDR3 sequence: CASSLSGGGDIQYF. The CDR3 DNA reads TGTGCCAGCAGTTTATCAGGGGGCGGGGACATTCAGTACTTC.

CDR3 sequence (DNA): TGTGCCAGCAGCTTAGCACTTGGCGGGTCCACCGGGGAGCTGTTTTTT. It specifies CASSLALGGSTGELFF. The gene calls are TRBV7-9 and TRBJ2-2; weak D call: TRBD2 (5 bases). CDR1 is SEHNR, CDR2 FQNEAQ, per germline (reference sequence). Trimming removed 0 bases from V and 4 bases from J, with 12 bases in between. CDR3 size: 16 residues.

CDR3 loop: CASTLRPAGGPGDEQYF. The CDR3 DNA sequence: TGCGCCAGCACCCTACGTCCAGCGGGAGGGCCTGGAGACGAGCAGTACTTC. This rearrangement joins TRBV4-1 to TRBJ2-7, with 10 bases fitting TRBD2. The ends lost 7 bases at V and 5 bases at J; junction bases unmatched: 17. CDR1 and CDR2 from the germline V gene are MGHRA and YSYEKL. The CDR3 has 17 amino acids.

V and J are TRBV7-2 and TRBJ1-2; the D is unclear. Germline CDR1 reads SGHTA; CDR2 reads FQGNSA. With 3 bases removed from V and 2 bases from J, the gap between germline ends came to 10 bases. The CDR3 loop spans 14 amino acids. CDR3 amino acids: CASSFRRGNYGYTF. The CDR3 nucleotides read TGTGCCAGCAGCTTTAGGCGGGGAAACTATGGCTACACCTTC.

V and J are TRBV2 and TRBJ2-3; TRBD1 agrees at 10 bases. This CDR3 has 11 amino acids. Germline CDR1 SNHLY, CDR2 FYNNEI. Trimming removed 6 bases from V and 14 bases from J; junction bases left unmatched: 5. CDR3 DNA sequence: TGTGCCAGCAGCCTCCGGGACAGGGGGTATTTT. Encoded protein: CASSLRDRGYF.

This clone was counted ten times or more. The gene calls are TRBV7-9 and TRBJ1-1; D unclear. This CDR3 has 12 amino acids. Germline CDR1 reads SEHNR; CDR2 reads FQNEAQ (reference sequence). The V and J ends lost 5 bases and 7 bases respectively, with 11 bases between them. The CDR3 region is CASSLTTHEAFF. For the CDR3, the DNA is TGTGCCAGCAGCCTGACGACACATGAAGCTTTCTTT.

The gene calls are TRBV6-5 and TRBJ2-3; 9 nucleotides align to TRBD2. The CDR3 runs 14 residues. The germline V gene has CDR1 MNHEY and CDR2 SVGAGI. The trim removed 3 bases at V and 3 bases at J, leaving 1 base unmatched. The chain's CDR3 is CASSYLAGTDTQYF. CDR3 nucleotides: TGTGCCAGCAGTTATCTAGCGGGAACAGATACGCAGTATTTT.

In this sample, this clone turned up a few times. The chain joins TRBV7-9 to TRBJ1-6, with no clear D. V was shortened by 5 bases and J by 13 bases, with 15 bases between the two germline ends. Germline-derived CDR1 and CDR2 are SEHNR and FQNEAQ (reference sequence). The CDR3 spans 13 residues. The CDR3 nucleotides are TGTGCCAGCAGCACCCTTATTCCCCGGCCCCTCCACTTT. Translated: CASSTLIPRPLHF.

This chain joins TRBV6-5 and TRBJ1-1; no firm D call. The V end lost 6 bases, the J end lost 4 bases, and 15 bases lay between the germline ends. Germline V gives CDR1 MNHEY, CDR2 SVGAGI. The CDR3 is 14 residues long. This CDR3 reads CASSYNGAGTEAFF. For the CDR3, the DNA is TGTGCCAGCAGCTACAACGGCGCAGGCACTGAAGCTTTCTTT.

J is TRBJ1-2 and V is TRBV9; D is unclear. CDR1 is SGDLS and CDR2 is YYNGEE in the germline V gene. The CDR3 consists of 15 residues. V lost 1 base and J 7 bases, leaving 17 bases between the germline ends. CDR3 coding DNA: TGTGCCAGCAGCGTATTTGGGGAGGAGGAGGGTGGCTACACCTTC. This encodes CASSVFGEEEGGYTF.

The V call is TRBV19, the J call TRBJ2-7; possibly TRBD1 for D (6 bases). The CDR3 sequence is 16 residues long. Germline loops: CDR1 LNHDA, CDR2 SQIVND (reference sequence). The V gene lost 6 bases and the J gene lost 0 bases, with 18 bases spanning the gap. Here the CDR3 reads CASSRRIGQPSYEQYF. In DNA form, the CDR3 reads TGTGCCAGTAGCCGCCGAATCGGACAGCCCTCCTACGAGCAGTACTTC.

The chain recombines TRBV5-4 with TRBJ1-6; the match to TRBD1 covers 8 bases. CDR3 length: 15 amino acids. From germline, CDR1 is SGHNT and CDR2 YYREEE (reference sequence). Unmatched junction bases numbered 9, after V lost 4 bases and J lost 9 bases. CDR3 in amino acids: CASSGFGTGSSPLHF. The CDR3 DNA follows: TGTGCCAGCAGCGGTTTTGGGACAGGCAGTTCACCCCTCCACTTT.

The gene calls are TRBV5-3 and TRBJ1-1; the D is unclear. TRBV5-3 is identified as an open reading frame with a role that is uncertain. With 2 bases removed from V and 3 bases from J, the gap between germline ends came to 20 bases. This CDR3 has 17 amino acids. CDR3 DNA: TGTGCCAGAAGCTTTGCGGCTACACAGAGCGGCTACACTGAAGCTTTCTTT. Protein sequence: CARSFAATQSGYTEAFF.

The chain is built from TRBV15 and TRBJ1-2; maybe TRBD1 (5 bases). Germline V gene lookup returns CDR1 LNHNV and CDR2 YYDKDF (reference sequence). The CDR3 contains 16 residues. Trimming removed 6 bases from V and 1 base from J, with 18 bases in between. The DNA for the CDR3 is TGTGCCACCAGTCCCACACAGGTGATCGGTAACTATGGCTACACCTTC. This sequence encodes CATSPTQVIGNYGYTF. Supplemented by reference TRBV15 and TRBJ1-2, the full variable domain reads DAMVIQNPRYQVTQFGKPVTLSCSQTLNHNVMYWYQQKSSQAPKLLFHYYDKDFNNEADTPDNFQSRRPNTSFCFLDIRSPGLGDTAMYLCATSPTQVIGNYGYTFGSGTRLTVV.

The genes are TRBV30 and TRBJ1-4; D is unclear. Germline-derived CDR1 and CDR2 are GTSNPN and SVGIG (reference sequence). The CDR3 consists of 10 residues. V lost 2 bases and J 15 bases, leaving 10 bases between the germline ends. The CDR3 protein is CAWSLGSMFF. Here the CDR3 DNA reads TGTGCCTGGAGTTTGGGCAGTATGTTTTTT.

The sample holds one count of this clone. The chain recombines TRBV7-2 with TRBJ2-7; possibly TRBD1 for D (6 bases). CDR1 and CDR2 (germline): SGHTA, FQGNSA. This CDR3 has 18 amino acids. V was shortened by 1 base and J by 0 bases, with 19 bases between the two germline ends. This chain's CDR3 is CASSLVFLRTANSYEQYF. The CDR3 bases are TGTGCCAGCAGCTTAGTTTTTCTAAGGACAGCGAACTCCTACGAGCAGTACTTC. Drawing the rest from reference TRBV7-2 and TRBJ2-7, the complete variable domain is GAGVSQSPSNKVTEKGKDVELRCDPISGHTALYWYRQSLGQGLEFLIYFQGNSAPDKSGLPSDRFSAERTGGSVSTLTIQRTQQEDSAVYLCASSLVFLRTANSYEQYFGPGTRLTVT.

The chain employs TRBV27 and TRBJ2-1, with D perhaps matching TRBD1 (5 bases). V dropped 6 bases and J dropped 0 bases, with 21 bases sitting between them. The length of the CDR3 is 18 residues. Germline V lookup: CDR1 MNHEY, CDR2 SMNVEV (reference sequence). CDR3 nucleotides: TGTGCCAGCAGCAAAACAGCGTACAGGACCAGCTCCTACAATGAGCAGTTCTTC. This codes for CASSKTAYRTSSYNEQFF.

The V gene is TRBV10-3, the J gene TRBJ2-3; possible D gene TRBD1, 6 bases. The CDR3 contains 13 residues. Germline V gene sequence: CDR1 ENHRY, CDR2 SYGVKD. Trimming left V 2 bases short and J 4 bases short, with 7 bases between. The CDR3: CAISEKGADTQYF. The CDR3 coding sequence is TGTGCCATCAGTGAGAAGGGGGCAGATACGCAGTATTTT.

The chain combines TRBV6-1 with TRBJ2-7; TRBD1 matches at 8 bases. Trimming at V came to 7 bases and at J to 3 bases, leaving 11 bases not matched to a gene. This CDR3 contains 15 residues. Germline lookup yields CDR1 MNHNS and CDR2 SASEGT. CDR3: CASTRSGQGNYEQYF. The CDR3 region has the DNA TGTGCCAGCACACGGTCCGGACAGGGAAACTACGAGCAGTACTTC.

V is TRBV9 and J is TRBJ1-1, with D tentatively TRBD1 (5 bases). The germline CDR1 and CDR2 sequences are SGDLS and YYNGEE. The V end was cut by 3 bases, the J end by 1 base, with 16 bases between. The CDR3 runs to 16 residues. The CDR3 DNA reads as TGTGCCAGCAGCGCATACTACGACAGCGAGAACACTGAAGCTTTCTTT. It yields the protein CASSAYYDSENTEAFF.

The chain recombines TRBV13 with TRBJ1-2; 7 bases line up with TRBD1. Unmatched junction bases numbered 20, after V lost 8 bases and J lost 5 bases. The CDR3 is made up of 17 amino acids. In germline, CDR1 is PRHDT, CDR2 FYEKMQ (reference sequence). For the CDR3, the DNA is TGTGCCAGCCGTCAAAACGTCGACAGGGTTTCTTGGTATGGCTACACCTTC. This sequence encodes CASRQNVDRVSWYGYTF.

This rearrangement joins TRBV4-1 to TRBJ1-1; TRBD1 aligns across 9 bases. This CDR3 has 16 amino acids. V lost 5 bases to trimming and J lost 0 bases; unmatched junction nucleotides: 7. CDR1 MGHRA and CDR2 YSYEKL come from the germline V gene. Here the CDR3 DNA reads TGCGCCAGCAGCTTGGGACAGGGAGGGATGAACACTGAAGCTTTCTTT. As protein: CASSLGQGGMNTEAFF.